These 32 T cell receptor beta chains share one sample of origin, sequenced in a study of identifying expanded T cells in peripheral blood. Some clones are missing from TCRdb's copy, which holds only in-frame ones; the method was immunoSEQ multiplex PCR. In the table there are roughly 56,000 clones, around 86% of which are singletons. The sample was blood. These TCRs come from a person aged 18 to 70 in good health.

V gene TRBV5-4 combines with J gene TRBJ2-3; 7 positions agree with TRBD2. The ends lost 3 bases at V and 0 bases at J; junction bases unmatched: 7. This CDR3 has 16 amino acids. Germline-derived CDR1 and CDR2 are SGHNT and YYREEE (reference sequence). CDR3 sequence (DNA): TGTGCCAGCAGCTCCCCGGGACTATCTAGCACAGATACGCAGTATTTT. Translated, it gives CASSSPGLSSTDTQYF.

CDR3 coding DNA: TGTGCCAGCAGCTTCGGACTGGCTGACTACGAGCAGTACTTC. It specifies CASSFGLADYEQYF. The rearrangement joins TRBV7-9 to TRBJ2-7; the D gene is possibly TRBD2 (5 bases). V was pared by 3 bases and J by 3 bases, with 12 bases between. This CDR3 region has 14 residues. CDR1 is SEHNR, CDR2 FQNEAQ, per germline (reference sequence). The complete variable domain, with remaining parts taken from reference TRBV7-9 and TRBJ2-7, reads DTGVSQNPRHKITKRGQNVTFRCDPISEHNRLYWYRQTLGQGPEFLTYFQNEAQLEKSRLLSDRFSAERPKGSFSTLEIQRTEQGDSAMYLCASSFGLADYEQYFGPGTRLTVT.

The chain is built from TRBV28 and TRBJ1-5; D might be TRBD1 (6 bases). CDR1 and CDR2 (germline): MDHEN, SYDVKM. The CDR3 totals 15 residues. Trimming cost V 5 bases and J 7 bases, with 18 bases left between them. CDR3 coding DNA: TGTGCCAGCAGTCGTCCAAACAGGGTTTTACAGCCCCAGCATTTT. This sequence encodes CASSRPNRVLQPQHF.

The rearrangement links TRBV12-5 to TRBJ2-1; TRBD1 aligns across 11 bases. Germline CDR1 reads LGHNT; CDR2 reads FRNRAP. Trimming at V came to 5 bases and at J to 7 bases, leaving 7 bases not matched to a gene. There are 15 residues in the CDR3. The CDR3 loop reads CASGTGQGDLNEQFF. In nucleotides, the CDR3 is TGTGCTAGTGGTACGGGACAGGGGGATCTGAATGAGCAGTTCTTC.

The rearrangement uses TRBV5-1 and TRBJ2-1, with D unresolved. Per germline, CDR1 SGHRS and CDR2 YFSETQ. Between the trimmed V and J ends, which lost 0 bases and 14 bases, there was a span of 15 bases. The CDR3 extends over 13 amino acids. The CDR3 DNA sequence: TGCGCCAGCAGCTTGGAGTCAGTACCCAGCAAGTTCTTC. It encodes CASSLESVPSKFF.

The chain uses TRBV4-3 and TRBJ2-7, with TRBD2 identical over 8 bases. Germline V gene sequence: CDR1 LGHNA, CDR2 YSLEER. CDR3 length equals 15 residues. The trim removed 0 bases at V and 3 bases at J, leaving 4 bases unmatched. CDR3 sequence reads: CASSQEVAGRYEQYF. For the CDR3, the DNA is TGCGCCAGCAGCCAAGAGGTAGCGGGGCGCTACGAGCAGTACTTC.

The V and J genes are TRBV19 and TRBJ1-2; TRBD1 matches at 7 bases. J was trimmed by 4 bases and V by 4 bases; bases with no gene match: 6. Per the germline V gene, CDR1 is LNHDA and CDR2 is SQIVND (reference sequence). The CDR3 is made up of 14 amino acids. CDR3 in DNA: TGTGCCAGTAGTAATCCCGGGACAGCCTATGGCTACACCTTC. The encoded protein is CASSNPGTAYGYTF.

The genes are TRBV5-4 and TRBJ1-1; 10 bases align to TRBD1. V gave up 1 base and J gave up 4 bases; unmatched junction bases: 10. The CDR3 contains 17 residues. CDR1 is SGHNT and CDR2 is YYREEE in the germline V gene (reference sequence). CDR3 DNA sequence: TGTGCCAGCAGCTTGTCGGGGACAGGGGTGTTAGGCACTGAAGCTTTCTTT. As protein: CASSLSGTGVLGTEAFF.

This clone appeared a single time. The gene calls are TRBV13 and TRBJ2-3, with 10 bases aligning to TRBD2. The CDR3 contains 15 residues. With 4 bases clipped from V and 5 bases from J, the junction kept 6 bases outside the gene matches. Germline CDR1 and CDR2: PRHDT and FYEKMQ (reference sequence). CDR3 residues: CASSSLAGVKDTQYF. CDR3 bases: TGTGCCAGCAGCTCTCTAGCGGGAGTCAAAGATACGCAGTATTTT.

The V and J genes are TRBV19 and TRBJ2-2; tentatively, D is TRBD1 (6 bases). Trimming removed 7 bases at V and 6 bases at J, with 15 bases between. The CDR3 sequence is 14 residues long. Germline-derived CDR1 and CDR2 are LNHDA and SQIVND (reference sequence). This CDR3 is CASNLQGGAGELFF. CDR3 DNA sequence: TGTGCCAGTAACTTACAGGGTGGGGCCGGGGAGCTGTTTTTT.

This clone was counted between two and nine times. The chain uses TRBV5-1 and TRBJ1-1; no clear D gene. The CDR3 spans 15 residues. Between the trimmed V and J ends, which lost 0 bases and 0 bases, there was a span of 9 bases. Per germline, CDR1 SGHRS and CDR2 YFSETQ. The CDR3 coding sequence is TGCGCCAGCAGCTTGGATCGAATCATGAACACTGAAGCTTTCTTT. It specifies CASSLDRIMNTEAFF.

V usage is TRBV19 and J usage is TRBJ2-3; D may be TRBD1 (6 bases). The germline gives CDR1 LNHDA, CDR2 SQIVND (reference sequence). The length of the CDR3 is 15 residues. Trimming took 7 bases from V and 9 from J, leaving 23 bases between them. CDR3 nucleotides: TGTGCCAGTACCCGGGACACTTCGTCCACAGGGACGCAGTATTTT. This gives the protein CASTRDTSSTGTQYF.

Note on this clone: The same CDR3 arises from other DNA sequences in this sample as well. The gene calls are TRBV18 and TRBJ1-2; TRBD1 might be the D (5 bases). Looked up from germline, CDR1 is KGHSH and CDR2 is LQKENI. The CDR3 totals 15 residues. Trimming shortened V by 2 bases and J by 3 bases, and 13 bases separated the two germline ends. CDR3 sequence (DNA): TGTGCCAGCTCACCAGACTCCTCGGGGGACTATGGCTACACCTTC. Translating gives CASSPDSSGDYGYTF. The full variable domain, with the rest looked up from reference TRBV18 and TRBJ1-2, is NAGVMQNPRHLVRRRGQEARLRCSPMKGHSHVYWYRQLPEEGLKFMVYLQKENIIDESGMPKERFSAEFPKEGPSILRIQQVVRGDSAAYFCASSPDSSGDYGYTFGSGTRLTVV.

This sequence joins TRBV29-1 and TRBJ2-7, with 7 bases fitting TRBD1. CDR1 is SQVTM, CDR2 ANQGSEA, per germline. CDR3 length equals 12 residues. Trimming took 6 bases from V and 3 from J; bases not matched to a gene: 5. The CDR3 region has the DNA TGCAGCGTACGACAGGGAAGCTACGAGCAGTACTTC. It encodes CSVRQGSYEQYF.

The chain uses TRBV30 and TRBJ1-5; D is unresolved. CDR3 length: 16 residues. Germline assignment: CDR1 GTSNPN and CDR2 SVGIG (reference sequence). The ends were cut back, 3 bases at V and 2 bases at J, with 17 bases in the middle. CDR3 nucleotides: TGTGCCTGGAGCTCTTCTATGGCCGGGGGCAATCAGCCCCAGCATTTT. Its translation is CAWSSSMAGGNQPQHF. The whole variable domain, remainder taken from reference TRBV30 and TRBJ1-5, is SQTIHQWPATLVQPVGSPLSLECTVEGTSNPNLYWYRQAAGRGLQLLFYSVGIGQISSEVPQNLSASRPQDRQFILSSKKLLLSDSGFYLCAWSSSMAGGNQPQHFGDGTRLSIL.

The rearrangement uses TRBV6-6 and TRBJ2-7; D remains unclear. The CDR3 consists of 12 residues. Deletions cut 0 bases from V and 4 bases from J, with 4 bases between. Germline-derived CDR1 and CDR2 are MNHNY and SVGAGI (reference sequence). CDR3: CASSYSSYEQYF. The CDR3 region has the DNA TGTGCCAGCAGTTACTCGTCTTACGAGCAGTACTTC.

This clone has a single count. The DNA of the CDR3 is TGTGCCAGCAGCCCGACAGGGGGCTCGGGTCAGCCCCAGCATTTT. Translation gives CASSPTGGSGQPQHF. V is TRBV5-5 and J is TRBJ1-5; the match to TRBD1 covers 10 bases. This CDR3 has 15 amino acids. Germline lookup yields CDR1 SGHKS and CDR2 YYEKEE (reference sequence). Unmatched junction bases numbered 7, after V lost 4 bases and J lost 6 bases.

The chain links TRBV7-9 to TRBJ2-1; 7 bases are a match to TRBD1. Looked up from germline, CDR1 is SEHNR and CDR2 is FQNEAQ (reference sequence). The J segment lost 3 bases and the V segment lost 5 bases, leaving 13 bases of the junction unmatched. CDR3 length: 17 residues. The CDR3 spells CASSPRGSRDNYNEQFF. The CDR3 nucleotides read TGTGCCAGCAGCCCCAGGGGGTCCCGGGACAACTACAATGAGCAGTTCTTC.

V and J are TRBV19 and TRBJ2-3; no clear D. Looked up from germline, CDR1 is LNHDA and CDR2 is SQIVND (reference sequence). The CDR3 is made up of 16 amino acids. V was cut by 1 base and J by 0 bases, with 11 bases left in between. The CDR3 is CASSIGEAFSTDTQYF. The CDR3 DNA follows: TGTGCCAGTAGTATAGGAGAAGCATTTAGCACAGATACGCAGTATTTT.

The chain combines TRBV7-9 with TRBJ1-1, with D perhaps TRBD1 (5 bases). V was shortened by 2 bases and J by 0 bases, with 10 bases between the two germline ends. Germline assignment: CDR1 SEHNR and CDR2 FQNEAQ (reference sequence). CDR3 length: 15 residues. CDR3 amino acids: CASSLSRGVNTEAFF. CDR3 DNA sequence: TGTGCCAGCAGCTTATCACGGGGCGTGAACACTGAAGCTTTCTTT.

The genes are TRBV9 and TRBJ2-1, with 7 bases fitting TRBD2. The CDR3 has 15 amino acids. Trimming at V came to 0 bases and at J to 4 bases, leaving 4 bases not matched to a gene. Per germline, CDR1 SGDLS and CDR2 YYNGEE. The DNA for the CDR3 is TGTGCCAGCAGCGTAGAGACTAGCCTTTACAATGAGCAGTTCTTC. Protein: CASSVETSLYNEQFF.

The genes are TRBV21-1 and TRBJ2-7. TRBV21-1 is deemed a pseudogene. The CDR3 sequence is 17 residues long. CDR3 amino acids: CASSKAERGPLYDEQYV. The CDR3 region has the DNA TGTGCCAGCAGCAAAGCGGAACGGGGACCCCTGTACGACGAGCAGTACGTC.

V is TRBV11-2 and J is TRBJ2-7, with unresolved D. CDR3 length: 14 amino acids. The germline V and J ends were trimmed by 5 bases and 0 bases, with 11 bases remaining between them. Germline V gene sequence: CDR1 SGHAT, CDR2 FQNNGV. CDR3: CASSARIYSYEQYF. CDR3 coding DNA: TGTGCCAGCAGCGCCCGGATCTACTCCTACGAGCAGTACTTC.

The rearrangement uses TRBV5-5 and TRBJ2-1; D unclear. The CDR3 runs to 15 residues. V gave up 5 bases and J gave up 5 bases, with 17 bases separating them. The germline gives CDR1 SGHKS, CDR2 YYEKEE (reference sequence). The CDR3 loop reads CASRNELGRDNEQFF. The CDR3, as DNA: TGTGCCAGCAGGAATGAATTGGGTAGGGACAATGAGCAGTTCTTC. Complete variable domain (other parts from reference TRBV5-5 and TRBJ2-1): DAGVTQSPTHLIKTRGQQVTLRCSPISGHKSVSWYQQVLGQGPQFIFQYYEKEERGRGNFPDRFSARQFPNYSSELNVNALLLGDSALYLCASRNELGRDNEQFFGPGTRLTVL.

This chain uses TRBV9 with TRBJ1-1; D gene unclear. Trimming shortened V by 0 bases and J by 7 bases, and 10 bases separated the two germline ends. Germline V CDR1 and CDR2: SGDLS, YYNGEE. CDR3 length equals 13 residues. In DNA form, the CDR3 reads TGTGCCAGCAGCGTAGGGTCGACGGGTGAAGCTTTCTTT. It is translated as CASSVGSTGEAFF.

The chain links TRBV15 to TRBJ1-4; no firm D call. With 2 bases removed from V and 0 bases from J, the gap between germline ends came to 10 bases. This CDR3 has 16 amino acids. CDR1 and CDR2 from the germline V gene are LNHNV and YYDKDF (reference sequence). The CDR3: CATSRKTGSTNEKLFF. In nucleotides, the CDR3 is TGTGCCACCAGCAGAAAAACCGGGTCAACTAATGAAAAACTGTTTTTT.

Notes on this clone: The same CDR3 also results from other DNA sequences found in this sample. This chain links TRBV5-4 with TRBJ2-7, with 11 bases that match TRBD1. Germline assignment: CDR1 SGHNT and CDR2 YYREEE (reference sequence). The CDR3 covers 14 residues. V lost 4 bases to trimming and J lost 4 bases; unmatched junction nucleotides: 4. The CDR3 DNA follows: TGTGCCAGCAGCCCCGGGACAGGGGGTTACGAGCAGTACTTC. Translating it yields CASSPGTGGYEQYF.

V usage is TRBV5-8 and J usage is TRBJ1-2; a weak D match, TRBD1 (6 bases). V lost 4 bases to trimming and J lost 8 bases, with 21 bases between them. The germline V gene encodes CDR1 SGHTS and CDR2 YDEGEE. The CDR3 runs to 15 residues. CDR3 in DNA: TGTGCCAGCAGCACCGATACAGGGCAAGGGATCGGCTACACCTTC. Amino acid sequence: CASSTDTGQGIGYTF.

By sample share, this clone is medium-sized. CDR3 nucleotides: TGTGCCAGCAGCCCCCGGGACAGCAGCTCTGGAAACACCATATATTTT. It specifies CASSPRDSSSGNTIYF. This sequence joins TRBV7-9 and TRBJ1-3, with 7 bases fitting TRBD1. The germline CDR1 and CDR2 sequences are SEHNR and FQNEAQ (reference sequence). The length of the CDR3 is 16 residues. J gave up 0 bases and V 5 bases, and 7 bases lay outside the gene matches.

The J gene is TRBJ1-1, the V gene TRBV30; D gene unclear. Trimming removed 3 bases from V and 0 bases from J, with 11 bases in between. Germline V gene sequence: CDR1 GTSNPN, CDR2 SVGIG (reference sequence). The CDR3 is 14 amino acids. In DNA form, the CDR3 reads TGTGCCTGGAGCCCCGGACGGCTGAACACTGAAGCTTTCTTT. Amino acids: CAWSPGRLNTEAFF.

The V gene is TRBV30, the J gene TRBJ2-4; 7 nucleotides match TRBD1. Per the germline V gene, CDR1 is GTSNPN and CDR2 is SVGIG (reference sequence). The CDR3 is 14 residues long. V lost 5 bases to trimming and J lost 0 bases; unmatched junction nucleotides: 4. The CDR3 is CAWDRVIAKNIQYF. The CDR3 nucleotides are TGTGCCTGGGACAGGGTAATAGCCAAAAACATTCAGTACTTC.

V and J are TRBV7-9 and TRBJ1-6, with TRBD1 identical over 8 bases. The CDR3 contains 16 residues. Germline V gene data show CDR1 as SEHNR and CDR2 as FQNEAQ (reference sequence). The J segment lost 4 bases and the V segment lost 5 bases, leaving 7 bases of the junction unmatched. CDR3 DNA: TGTGCCAGCAGCATTGGACAGGGAGAGTATAATTCACCCCTCCACTTT. Translating it yields CASSIGQGEYNSPLHF.